Below, 27 T cell receptor beta chains from the same sample are listed, as sequenced in a study of Graves' ophthalmopathy and Graves' hyperthyroidism (dated by TCRdb to 2016 to 2019). This sample was sequenced with an Illumina HiSeq 2000. TCR beta CDR3 regions were amplified from RNA transcripts for repertoire sequencing. HTBI primers and the Qiagen OneStep RT-PCR kit were used in a first-round RT-PCR, which was followed by a second-round multiplex PCR, size selection and purification. TCRdb trimmed public reads at Q25 via fastp, called clones via MiXCR and kept in-frame beta chains. Records with the same CDR3 protein are collapsed into one entry carrying the most frequent genes and DNA. Counted in this sample were a few hundred thousand distinct CDR3 sequences; 15% to 20% of them appeared once. The ten largest account for roughly 2.3% of the sample. Input material: peripheral blood. All receptors derive from an adult woman with stable Graves' hyperthyroidism.

This clonotype was seen ten or more times. The CDR3 here is CSASVTNSNQPQHF. The DNA for the CDR3 is TGCAGTGCTAGTGTCACCAATAGCAATCAGCCCCAGCATTTT. This sequence joins TRBV20-1 and TRBJ1-5; no clear D. The V gene's germline CDR1 is DFQATT and CDR2 SNEGSKA (reference sequence). V was cut by 3 bases and J by 0 bases, with 9 bases left in between. The CDR3 is 14 residues long.

This clonotype was counted many times. The chain couples TRBV6-1 to TRBJ2-5; a possible D gene is TRBD1 (5 bases). Trimming cost V 5 bases and J 2 bases, with 6 bases left between them. CDR1 is MNHNS and CDR2 is SASEGT in the germline V gene. The CDR3 is made up of 12 amino acids. The CDR3 spells CASSRQQETQYF. In DNA form, the CDR3 reads TGTGCCAGCAGTCGACAGCAAGAGACCCAGTACTTC.

The chain joins TRBV28 to TRBJ1-2; tentatively, D is TRBD1 (6 bases). The CDR3 has 16 residues. Between the trimmed V and J ends, which lost 3 bases and 4 bases, there was a span of 18 bases. The V gene's germline CDR1 is MDHEN and CDR2 SYDVKM. DNA for the CDR3: TGTGCCAGCAGTTTGGGCGGGGGCACCGGGGGCTATGGCTACACCTTC. The encoded protein is CASSLGGGTGGYGYTF.

This clonotype was seen a few times. V gene TRBV11-2 combines with J gene TRBJ2-7; 8 bases fit TRBD1. After removal of 0 bases from V and 3 bases from J, the junction contained 7 bases not matched to a gene. CDR3 length: 16 amino acids. Germline CDR1 and CDR2: SGHAT and FQNNGV. CDR3 nucleotide sequence: TGTGCCAGCAGCTTAGAAGGGACAGGAGTTTACTACGAGCAGTACTTC. The encoded protein is CASSLEGTGVYYEQYF.

The gene calls are TRBV18 and TRBJ2-2, with TRBD2 matching 7 bases. This CDR3 has 18 amino acids. Looked up from germline, CDR1 is KGHSH and CDR2 is LQKENI. V shed 0 bases, J shed 5 bases, and the junction held 12 bases outside the gene matches. The CDR3 loop reads CASSPPFSRGGSTGELFF. For the CDR3, the DNA is TGTGCCAGCTCACCACCTTTCTCTCGCGGCGGGAGTACCGGGGAGCTGTTTTTT.

This clonotype was observed at least ten times. The V gene is TRBV28, the J gene TRBJ1-2; D ambiguous. The V end lost 3 bases, the J end lost 4 bases, and 15 bases lay between the germline ends. Germline CDR1 and CDR2: MDHEN and SYDVKM. The CDR3 extends over 15 amino acids. The CDR3 region is CASSLFPGDLYGYTF. In DNA form, the CDR3 reads TGTGCCAGCAGTTTGTTTCCAGGAGATCTCTATGGCTACACCTTC.

In its sample, this clonotype was seen many times. The chain joins TRBV12-3 or TRBV12-4 to TRBJ2-5, with D tentatively TRBD2 (6 bases). This CDR3 spans 16 amino acids. V shed 2 bases and J shed 5 bases, with 18 bases lying between them. CDR3: CASSLFLREYRETQYF. The CDR3 bases are TGTGCCAGCAGTTTATTTCTCCGGGAGTATAGGGAGACCCAGTACTTC.

The sample holds one count of this clonotype. The rearrangement uses TRBV4-2 and TRBJ2-7; 7 bases line up with TRBD2. V shed 11 bases and J 3 bases; nucleotides not matched to a gene: 10. CDR3 length: 13 amino acids. Germline loops: CDR1 LGHNA, CDR2 YNFKEQ. CDR3 bases: TGTGCCGGCACCGGAACTAGCGTCTACGAGCAGTACTTC. It specifies CAGTGTSVYEQYF.

This clonotype was counted ten times or more. This rearrangement joins TRBV11-2 to TRBJ1-1, with 10 bases fitting TRBD1. There are 16 residues in the CDR3. V was clipped by 5 bases and J by 0 bases; unmatched bases: 6. Germline values: CDR1 SGHAT, CDR2 FQNNGV. The CDR3 spells CASSRQGAPLNTEAFF. In nucleotides, the CDR3 is TGTGCCAGCAGCCGACAGGGGGCCCCTTTGAACACTGAAGCTTTCTTT.

In the case of this clonotype: A much larger clone lies one base from this, so it may be a read error. V is TRBV11-2 and J is TRBJ2-7; 10 bases line up with TRBD1. The CDR3 has 16 residues. V was pared by 2 bases and J by 0 bases, with 4 bases of the junction left unmatched. Germline V gene sequence: CDR1 SGHAT, CDR2 FQNNGV. The CDR3 sequence is CASSLSGQGVSYEQYF. The CDR3 bases are TGTGCCAGCAGCTTATCCGGACAGGGGGTCTCCTACGAGCAGTACTTC. The variable domain in full, with the rest retrieved from reference TRBV11-2 and TRBJ2-7, is EAGVAQSPRYKIIEKRQSVAFWCNPISGHATLYWYQQILGQGPKLLIQFQNNGVVDDSQLPKDRFSAERLKGVDSTLKIQPAKLEDSAVYLCASSLSGQGVSYEQYFGPGTRLTVT.

This clonotype appeared many times. The rearrangement links TRBV6-5 to TRBJ1-2, with unresolved D. In germline, CDR1 is MNHEY, CDR2 SVGAGI. The CDR3 has 15 amino acids. The V end was cut by 2 bases, the J end by 5 bases, with 15 bases between. CDR3 protein: CASSYGGASVYGYTF. The CDR3, as DNA: TGTGCCAGCAGTTACGGTGGCGCTTCGGTGTATGGCTACACCTTC.

This clonotype was detected once. This chain links TRBV10-3 with TRBJ2-7, with TRBD1 matching 9 bases. The CDR3 consists of 14 residues. V lost 3 bases, J lost 6 bases, and 6 bases stayed unmatched. Germline CDR1 reads ENHRY; CDR2 reads SYGVKD. CDR3 in amino acids: CAISELGQGFEQYF. The CDR3, as DNA: TGTGCCATCAGTGAACTGGGACAGGGATTCGAGCAGTACTTC.

The sample holds many counts of this clonotype. The chain has TRBV24-1 and TRBJ2-5, with no clear D. CDR3 size: 12 residues. The V end lost 4 bases, the J end lost 8 bases, and 10 bases lay between the germline ends. The germline V gene has CDR1 KGHDR and CDR2 SFDVKD. The CDR3 DNA is TGTGCCACCAGTGACCCAAGCTCTACCCAGTACTTC. It is translated as CATSDPSSTQYF.

In its sample, this clonotype was seen many times. J is TRBJ1-1 and V is TRBV19; D is uncertain. The germline V gene has CDR1 LNHDA and CDR2 SQIVND (reference sequence). V was cut by 6 bases and J by 5 bases, with 13 bases left in between. The CDR3 contains 13 residues. CDR3 nucleotide sequence: TGTGCCAGTAGCAACATCGGAGGAACTGAAGCTTTCTTT. The encoded protein is CASSNIGGTEAFF.

This rearrangement joins TRBV3-1 to TRBJ2-2, with TRBD2 matching 8 bases. Germline CDR1 reads LGHDT; CDR2 reads YNNKEL (reference sequence). The V segment lost 1 base and the J segment 6 bases; nucleotides outside the gene matches: 7. The length of the CDR3 is 16 residues. The CDR3 nucleotides are TGTGCCAGCAGCCAAGTGGCCGGGAGGGCCGCCGGGGAGCTGTTTTTT. Translation: CASSQVAGRAAGELFF.

This clonotype was seen many times. The V and J genes are TRBV7-2 and TRBJ1-2; no clear D gene. Trimming removed 1 base from V and 2 bases from J, with 8 bases in between. Germline lookup yields CDR1 SGHTA and CDR2 FQGNSA. The CDR3 covers 14 residues. The CDR3 here is CASSLGAGNYGYTF. The CDR3 DNA reads as TGTGCCAGCAGCTTAGGTGCAGGAAACTATGGCTACACCTTC.

This clonotype was detected ten times or more. This chain uses TRBV19 with TRBJ2-5; D uncertain. Trimming left V 8 bases short and J 5 bases short, with 15 bases between. CDR3 size: 13 residues. Per germline, CDR1 LNHDA and CDR2 SQIVND (reference sequence). CDR3 bases: TGTGCCAGTTTGATTGCATCCGGGGAGACCCAGTACTTC. This gives the protein CASLIASGETQYF.

This clonotype was picked up many times. The chain combines TRBV11-2 with TRBJ2-2, with TRBD2 matching over 7 bases. CDR3 length equals 15 residues. Losses at the gene ends were 1 base for V and 7 bases for J; bases not matched to a gene: 6. Germline-derived CDR1 and CDR2 are SGHAT and FQNNGV. CDR3 DNA sequence: TGTGCCAGCAGCTTAGGACTAGCTGGGCGCGGGGAGCTGTTTTTT. This codes for CASSLGLAGRGELFF.

The V and J genes are TRBV12-3 or TRBV12-4 and TRBJ2-7, with 8 bases lining up with TRBD1. The CDR3 spans 15 residues. The ends lost 4 bases at V and 5 bases at J; junction bases unmatched: 10. In DNA form, the CDR3 reads TGTGCCAGCAGTTACCCGACAGGGGTTAAGAACGAGCAGTACTTC. It codes for CASSYPTGVKNEQYF.

The V and J genes are TRBV20-1 and TRBJ2-7; D possibly corresponds to TRBD2 (5 bases). The length of the CDR3 is 14 residues. CDR1 is DFQATT, CDR2 SNEGSKA, per germline (reference sequence). Trimming took 6 bases from V and 2 from J, leaving 17 bases between them. CDR3 residues: CSAMGRTGAYEQYF. DNA for the CDR3: TGCAGTGCCATGGGCCGGACCGGGGCCTACGAGCAGTACTTC.

This clonotype was seen only a few times. The chain couples TRBV7-3 to TRBJ2-2; D is unresolved. Trimming pared 5 bases from V and 7 bases from J, leaving 11 bases between. Per germline, CDR1 SGHTA and CDR2 FQGTGA. The CDR3 sequence is 13 residues long. CDR3 amino acids: CASSTALDGELFF. DNA for the CDR3: TGTGCCAGCAGCACGGCCCTGGACGGGGAGCTGTTTTTT.

This clonotype was observed once. This chain joins TRBV24-1 and TRBJ2-7; 8 nucleotides line up with TRBD2. The germline V gene encodes CDR1 KGHDR and CDR2 SFDVKD. Trimming took 0 bases from V and 3 from J; bases not matched to a gene: 3. The CDR3 is made up of 15 amino acids. The CDR3 region has the DNA TGTGCCACCAGTGATTTGCGGGGGGGAAGCTACGAGCAGTACTTC. Translation gives CATSDLRGGSYEQYF.

This clonotype was seen repeatedly, ten times or more. CDR3 in DNA: TGTGCCAGCACCGAGGACAGGGTCCCCTACGAGCAGTACTTC. Protein sequence: CASTEDRVPYEQYF. This sequence joins TRBV28 and TRBJ2-7; TRBD1 matches 8 bases. The CDR3 runs 14 residues. The junction had 7 bases not matched to a gene; V was cut back by 7 bases and J by 2 bases. Germline V gives CDR1 MDHEN, CDR2 SYDVKM.

This clonotype was seen many times. The chain has TRBV2 and TRBJ2-7, with 10 bases aligning to TRBD2. The CDR3 runs 17 residues. The germline gives CDR1 SNHLY, CDR2 FYNNEI. Trimming at V came to 0 bases and at J to 2 bases, leaving 7 bases not matched to a gene. Written as DNA, the CDR3 is TGTGCCAGCAGTGAAGCAAAAACTAGCGGGATCCCCTACGAGCAGTACTTC. This codes for CASSEAKTSGIPYEQYF.

There are many counts of this clonotype. The chain combines TRBV5-1 with TRBJ2-7; D is unresolved. Germline V gene sequence: CDR1 SGHRS, CDR2 YFSETQ. Trimming left V 0 bases short and J 2 bases short, with 12 bases between. The CDR3 is 15 residues long. The CDR3 DNA follows: TGCGCCAGCAGCTTGGCCCCTACTCCGGCCTACGAGCAGTACTTC. Translation gives CASSLAPTPAYEQYF.

This clonotype was counted at least ten times. This chain connects TRBV7-9 to TRBJ2-7; D tentatively reads TRBD1 or TRBD2 (6 bases each). CDR3 length equals 12 residues. The V gene lost 3 bases and the J gene lost 8 bases, with 11 bases spanning the gap. Germline loops: CDR1 SEHNR, CDR2 FQNEAQ (reference sequence). The CDR3 loop reads CASSFPGGQQYF. CDR3 DNA sequence: TGTGCCAGCAGCTTCCCTGGGGGGCAGCAGTACTTC. The full variable domain, completed using reference TRBV7-9 and TRBJ2-7, is DTGVSQNPRHKITKRGQNVTFRCDPISEHNRLYWYRQTLGQGPEFLTYFQNEAQLEKSRLLSDRFSAERPKGSFSTLEIQRTEQGDSAMYLCASSFPGGQQYFGPGTRLTVT.

This clonotype was counted at least ten times. The gene calls are TRBV11-2 and TRBJ1-1; D is undetermined. Deletions cut 5 bases from V and 0 bases from J, with 16 bases between. Germline V gene data show CDR1 as SGHAT and CDR2 as FQNNGV. This CDR3 contains 16 residues. The CDR3 DNA follows: TGTGCCAGCAGCCTCCTATTCGGCAGAATGAACACTGAAGCTTTCTTT. Its translation: CASSLLFGRMNTEAFF.